This T cell receptor beta chain came from a study of response to subunit inactivated influenza vaccine. General study points: That few new T cells are recruited by each seasonal influenza vaccination was the authors' suggestion.

CDR1 MNHNS and CDR2 SASEGT come from the germline V gene. This CDR3 has 14 residues. Unmatched junction bases numbered 5, after V lost 7 bases and J lost 2 bases. MiXCR, run by TCRdb on the RT-PCR reads, gives a single entry per CDR3 protein. The sample has about half a million distinct CDR3 sequences; over 9.5% are singletons. This clonotype turned up a few times. Its antigen is undetermined. The TCR originated in a man in his fifties or sixties who received an inactivated influenza vaccine. This chain connects TRBV6-1 to TRBJ1-2; 9 nucleotides align to TRBD1. The material was PBMCs from blood, obtained about 40 days after vaccination. CDR3 amino acids: CASNRDRANYGYTF. CDR3 bases: TGTGCCAGCAACCGGGACAGGGCGAACTATGGCTACACCTTC.